A selection of T cell receptor beta chains follows, all from one sample in a study of OX40 agonist ivuxolimab in advanced cancers. This table comes from immunoSEQ multiplex PCR, and its TCRdb copy is limited to in-frame clones, with some not included. The profile shows 55,000 to 75,000 clones, 86% of them singletons. The sequencing here drew on CD4+ or CD8+ T cells sorted from blood, taken in a trial of the OX40 agonist ivuxolimab. The receptors originated from an adult with an advanced solid tumor such as melanoma, head and neck, liver or kidney cancer. Each CDR3 is given with its conserved first and last residue. D genes are given only for firm matches. Rows may omit the clone size; those that give it use once, few, many or a size class.

d_gene	j_gene	abundance	v_gene	CDR3nt	CDR3aa
.	TRBJ2-3	.	TRBV19	TGTGCCAGTAGTATAGGGCAGACAGGCACAGATACGCAGTATTTT	CASSIGQTGTDTQYF
.	TRBJ1-2	.	TRBV6-5	TGTGCCAGCAGTTACTCGAGTGGGGTAGGGAACTATGGCTACACCTTC	CASSYSSGVGNYGYTF
.	TRBJ2-5	.	TRBV6-4	TGTGCCAGCAGTGACAACCTCATAGAGACCCAGTACTTC	CASSDNLIETQYF
.	TRBJ2-7	.	TRBV19	TGTGCCAGCACATCGGGGTCACGCCACGAGCAGTACTTC	CASTSGSRHEQYF
.	TRBJ1-5	.	TRBV28	TGTGCCAGCAGTTCCGAGGCCGCCTATAGCAATCAGCCCCAGCATTTT	CASSSEAAYSNQPQHF
TRBD2	TRBJ2-1	.	TRBV9	TGTGCCAGCAGCACGCTACGCTTGGGACTAGCGGGGGGGGATGAGCAGTTCTTC	CASSTLRLGLAGGDEQFF
.	TRBJ2-7	once	TRBV10-1	TGCGCCAGCAGTGCCATGGACAGTACCTACGAGCAGTACTTC	CASSAMDSTYEQYF
.	TRBJ1-5	.	TRBV11-2	TGTGCCAGCAGCTTAGCATCCTGGGGAGGACAGCCCCAGCATTTT	CASSLASWGGQPQHF
.	TRBJ2-2	.	TRBV5-8	TGTGCCAGCAGCTTGCATACCGGGGAGCTGTTTTTT	CASSLHTGELFF
TRBD2	TRBJ2-1	.	TRBV28	TGTGCCAGCACCTCTAGGGAGGGAGGGCCCCACAATGAGCAGTTCTTC	CASTSREGGPHNEQFF
TRBD1	TRBJ2-3	.	TRBV7-2	TGTGCCAGCAGCTTCAGGGGGCGTACAGATACGCAGTATTTT	CASSFRGRTDTQYF
.	TRBJ1-3	.	TRBV7-2	TGTGCCAGCAGCTTAGCGCGAGGGGCTGGAAACACCATATATTTT	CASSLARGAGNTIYF
TRBD1	TRBJ2-2	.	TRBV30	TGTGCCTGGGGGGGCCTGACAGGGTTCACCGGGGAGCTGTTTTTT	CAWGGLTGFTGELFF
.	TRBJ2-1	.	TRBV10-2	TGCGCCAGCAGGACCCAGGAAAGCTCCTACAATGAGCAGTTCTTC	CASRTQESSYNEQFF
.	TRBJ2-1	.	TRBV18	TGTGCCAGCTCACCGGCCAGGAGAACGGGTGAGCAGTTCTTC	CASSPARRTGEQFF
.	TRBJ2-7	.	TRBV30	TGTGCCTGGAGCCGGCCCCACGAGCAGTACTTC	CAWSRPHEQYF
.	TRBJ2-1	.	TRBV2	TGTGCCAGCAGTTCCGATGGCGATGAGCAGTTCTTC	CASSSDGDEQFF
TRBD2	TRBJ2-1	.	TRBV2	TGTGCCAGCTATGGACTAGCCCCCTACAATGAGCAGTTCTTC	CASYGLAPYNEQFF
TRBD1	TRBJ1-4	.	TRBV6-6	TGTGCCACCTCGACAGGGGGCGGTGAAAAACTGTTTTTT	CATSTGGGEKLFF
.	TRBJ1-5	.	TRBV15	TGTGCCACCAGCAGAGGAAATTTGGGCAATCAGCCCCAGCATTTT	CATSRGNLGNQPQHF
.	TRBJ1-1	once	TRBV6-5	TGTGCCAGCAGTTTGCGACAGGCGAACACTGAAGCTTTCTTT	CASSLRQANTEAFF
.	TRBJ2-7	.	TRBV6-5	TGTGCCAGCAGAACGACTACGCAAGACCCCGGGGAGTACTTC	CASRTTTQDPGEYF
.	TRBJ1-2	.	TRBV6-5	TGTGCCAGCAGTTACTCGGGCGGGGCTGGCTACACCTTC	CASSYSGGAGYTF
.	TRBJ2-2	.	TRBV7-9	TGTGCCACAAGGGATACGTATTTGGCCGGGGAGCTGTTTTTT	CATRDTYLAGELFF
TRBD1	TRBJ2-7	once	TRBV29-1	TGCAGCGCCACCGGGACAGGGGATTTTCCCGAGCAGTACTTC	CSATGTGDFPEQYF